The entry below gives a single T cell receptor beta chain sequence along with its context. This specimen comes from a study of shared clonotypes between healthy human individuals. This CDR3 has 18 amino acids. V was pared by 3 bases and J by 1 base, with 6 bases of the junction left unmatched. Germline CDR1 is SGHNT and CDR2 is YYREEE (reference sequence). Measured with immunoSEQ multiplex PCR; TCRdb has only the in-frame clones, and not every one. The table includes about 600,000 clones, about 97% detected once. Sequencing was carried out using naive CD4+ T cells sorted from blood. The subset was: CD45RA+ positively selected. The chain combines TRBV5-4 with TRBJ2-6, with TRBD2 matching over 11 bases. The receptor's source is a woman aged 25 to 45 in good health. CDR3 sequence reads: CASSSQLAGVSGANVLTF. CDR3 in DNA: TGTGCCAGCAGCTCGCAACTAGCGGGAGTGTCTGGGGCCAACGTCCTGACTTTC.